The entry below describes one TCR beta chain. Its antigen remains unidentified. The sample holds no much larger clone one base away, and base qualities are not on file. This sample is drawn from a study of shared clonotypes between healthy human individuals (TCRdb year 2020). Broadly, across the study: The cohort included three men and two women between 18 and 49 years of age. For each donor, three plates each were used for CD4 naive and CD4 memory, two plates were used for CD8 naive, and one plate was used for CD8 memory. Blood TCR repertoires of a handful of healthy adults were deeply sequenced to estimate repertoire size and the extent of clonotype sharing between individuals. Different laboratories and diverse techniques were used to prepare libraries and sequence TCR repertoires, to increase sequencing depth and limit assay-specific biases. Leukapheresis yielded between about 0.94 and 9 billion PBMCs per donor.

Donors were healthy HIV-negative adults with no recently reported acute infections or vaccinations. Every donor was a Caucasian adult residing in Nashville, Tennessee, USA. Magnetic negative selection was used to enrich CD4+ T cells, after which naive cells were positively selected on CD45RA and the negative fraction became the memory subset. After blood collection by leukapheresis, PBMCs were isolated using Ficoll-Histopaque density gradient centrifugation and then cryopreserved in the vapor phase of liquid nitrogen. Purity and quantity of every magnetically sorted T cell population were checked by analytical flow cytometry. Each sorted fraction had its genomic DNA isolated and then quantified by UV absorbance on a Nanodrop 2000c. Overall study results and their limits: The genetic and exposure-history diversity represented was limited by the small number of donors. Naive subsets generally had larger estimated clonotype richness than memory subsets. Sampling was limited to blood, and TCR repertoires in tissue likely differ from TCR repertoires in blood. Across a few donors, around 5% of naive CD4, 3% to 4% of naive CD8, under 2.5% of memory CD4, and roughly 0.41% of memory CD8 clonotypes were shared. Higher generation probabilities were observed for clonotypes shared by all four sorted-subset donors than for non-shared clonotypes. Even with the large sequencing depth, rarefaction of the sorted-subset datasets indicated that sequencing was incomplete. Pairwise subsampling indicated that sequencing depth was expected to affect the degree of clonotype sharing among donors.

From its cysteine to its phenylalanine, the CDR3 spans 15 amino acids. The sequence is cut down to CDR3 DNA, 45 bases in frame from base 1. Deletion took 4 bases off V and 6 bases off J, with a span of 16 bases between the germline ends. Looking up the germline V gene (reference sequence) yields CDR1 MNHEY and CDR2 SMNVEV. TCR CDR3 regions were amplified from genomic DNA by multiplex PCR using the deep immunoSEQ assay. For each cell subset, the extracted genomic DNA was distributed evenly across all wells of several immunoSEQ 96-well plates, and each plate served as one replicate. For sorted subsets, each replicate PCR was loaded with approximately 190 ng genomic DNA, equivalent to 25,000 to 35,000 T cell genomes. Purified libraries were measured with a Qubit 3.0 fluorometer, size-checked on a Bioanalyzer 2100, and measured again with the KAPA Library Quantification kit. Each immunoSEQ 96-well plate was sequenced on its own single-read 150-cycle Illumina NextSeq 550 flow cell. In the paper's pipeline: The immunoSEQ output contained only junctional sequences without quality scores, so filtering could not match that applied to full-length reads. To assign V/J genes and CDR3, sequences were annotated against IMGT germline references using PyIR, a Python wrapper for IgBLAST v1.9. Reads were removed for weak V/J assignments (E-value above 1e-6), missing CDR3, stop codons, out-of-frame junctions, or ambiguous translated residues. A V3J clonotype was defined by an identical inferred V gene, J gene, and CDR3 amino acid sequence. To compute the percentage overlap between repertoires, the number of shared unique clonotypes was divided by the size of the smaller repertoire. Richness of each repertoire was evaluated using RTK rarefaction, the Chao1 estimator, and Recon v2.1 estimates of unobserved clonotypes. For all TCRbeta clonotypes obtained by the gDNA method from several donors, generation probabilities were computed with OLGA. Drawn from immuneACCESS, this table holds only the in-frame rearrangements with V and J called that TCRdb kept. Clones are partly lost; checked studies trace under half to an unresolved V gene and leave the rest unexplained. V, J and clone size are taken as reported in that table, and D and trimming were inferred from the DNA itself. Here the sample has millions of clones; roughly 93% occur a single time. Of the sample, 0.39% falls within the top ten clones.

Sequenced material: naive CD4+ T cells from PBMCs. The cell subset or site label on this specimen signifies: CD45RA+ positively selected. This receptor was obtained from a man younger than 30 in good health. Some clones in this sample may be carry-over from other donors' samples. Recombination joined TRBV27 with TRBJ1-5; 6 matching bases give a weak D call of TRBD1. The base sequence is TGTGCCAGCAGTTCCCGAACAGGGATCGGTCAGCCCCAGCATTTT. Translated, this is CASSSRTGIGQPQHF.